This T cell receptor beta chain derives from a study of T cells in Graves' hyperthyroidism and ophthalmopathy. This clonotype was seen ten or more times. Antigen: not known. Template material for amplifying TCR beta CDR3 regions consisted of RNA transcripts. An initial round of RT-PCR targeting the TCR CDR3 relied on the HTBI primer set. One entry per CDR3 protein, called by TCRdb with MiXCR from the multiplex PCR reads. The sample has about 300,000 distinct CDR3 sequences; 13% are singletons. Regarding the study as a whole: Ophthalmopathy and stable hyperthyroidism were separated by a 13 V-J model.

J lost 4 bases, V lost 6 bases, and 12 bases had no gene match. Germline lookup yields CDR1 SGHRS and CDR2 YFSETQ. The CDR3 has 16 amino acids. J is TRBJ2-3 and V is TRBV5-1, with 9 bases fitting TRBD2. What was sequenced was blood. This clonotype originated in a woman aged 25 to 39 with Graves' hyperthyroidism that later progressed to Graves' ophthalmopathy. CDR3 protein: CASTLRAGGEADTQYF. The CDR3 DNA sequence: TGCGCCAGCACCCTCCGGGCGGGAGGGGAGGCAGATACGCAGTATTTT.